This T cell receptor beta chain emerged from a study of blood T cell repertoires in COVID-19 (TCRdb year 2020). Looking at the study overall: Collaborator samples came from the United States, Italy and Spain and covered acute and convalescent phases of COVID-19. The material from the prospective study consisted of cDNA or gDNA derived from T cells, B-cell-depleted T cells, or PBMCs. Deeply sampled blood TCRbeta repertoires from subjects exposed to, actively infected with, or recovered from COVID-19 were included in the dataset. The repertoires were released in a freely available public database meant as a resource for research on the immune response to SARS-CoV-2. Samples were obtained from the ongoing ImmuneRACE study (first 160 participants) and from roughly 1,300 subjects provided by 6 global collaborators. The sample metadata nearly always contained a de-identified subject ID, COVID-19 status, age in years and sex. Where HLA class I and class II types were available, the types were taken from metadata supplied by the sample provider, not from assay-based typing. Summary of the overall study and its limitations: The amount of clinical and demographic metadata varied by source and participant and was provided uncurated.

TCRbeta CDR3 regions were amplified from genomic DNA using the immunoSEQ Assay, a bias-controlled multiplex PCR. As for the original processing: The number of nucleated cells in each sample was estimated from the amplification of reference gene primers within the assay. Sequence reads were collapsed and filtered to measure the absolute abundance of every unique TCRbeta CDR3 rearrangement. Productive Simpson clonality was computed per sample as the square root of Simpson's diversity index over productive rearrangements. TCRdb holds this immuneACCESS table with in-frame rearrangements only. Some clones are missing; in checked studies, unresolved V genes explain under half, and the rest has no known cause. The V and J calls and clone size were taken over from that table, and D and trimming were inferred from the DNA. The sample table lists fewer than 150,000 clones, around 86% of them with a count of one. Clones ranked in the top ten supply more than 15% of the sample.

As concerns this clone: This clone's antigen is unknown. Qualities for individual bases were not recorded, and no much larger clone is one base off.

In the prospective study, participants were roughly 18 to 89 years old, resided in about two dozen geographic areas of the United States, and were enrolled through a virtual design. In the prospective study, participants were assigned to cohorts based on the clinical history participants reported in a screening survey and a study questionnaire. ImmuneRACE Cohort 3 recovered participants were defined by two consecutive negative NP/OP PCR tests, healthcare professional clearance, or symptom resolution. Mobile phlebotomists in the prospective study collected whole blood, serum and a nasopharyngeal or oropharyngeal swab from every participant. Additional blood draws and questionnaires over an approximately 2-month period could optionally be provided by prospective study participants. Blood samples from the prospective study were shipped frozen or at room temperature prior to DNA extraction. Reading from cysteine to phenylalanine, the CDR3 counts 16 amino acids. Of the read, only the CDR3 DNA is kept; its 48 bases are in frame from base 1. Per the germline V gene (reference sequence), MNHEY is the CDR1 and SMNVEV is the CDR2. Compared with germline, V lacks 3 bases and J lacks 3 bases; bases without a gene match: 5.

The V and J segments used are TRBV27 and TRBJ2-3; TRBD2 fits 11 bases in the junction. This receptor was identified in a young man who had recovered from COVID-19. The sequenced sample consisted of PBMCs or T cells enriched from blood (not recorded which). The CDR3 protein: CASSFPSGRITDTQYF. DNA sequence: TGTGCCAGCAGTTTCCCTAGCGGGAGGATTACAGATACGCAGTATTTT.